A single sample gave rise to the 31 T cell receptor beta chains below, sequenced in a study of CD4 and CD8 cells across lung adenocarcinoma regions. TCRdb used MiXCR to reprocess the PCR reads, holding one entry per CDR3 protein. Of about 8,000 distinct CDR3 sequences in the sample, 50% to 60% were seen once. Sequenced sample: CD4+ T cells from the center of a lung tumor. These receptors all stem from a female donor with lung adenocarcinoma. The CD4 and CD8 labels of this study may be unreliable.

This clonotype was seen a handful of times. V and J are TRBV10-3 and TRBJ2-3; D possibly corresponds to TRBD2 (7 bases). CDR1 is ENHRY and CDR2 is SYGVKD in the germline V gene. The CDR3 runs to 14 residues. The CDR3 is CAGRGGGDKETQYF. The CDR3 DNA sequence: TGTGCGGGCCGAGGGGGGGGGGACAAAGAGACGCAGTATTTT.

This clonotype was seen only a few times. J is TRBJ2-1 and V is TRBV10-1; D ambiguous. The CDR3 totals 11 residues. Trimming took off 5 bases at V and 4 bases at J, with 3 bases between the two ends. CDR1 and CDR2 from the germline V gene are WNHNN and SYGVQD (reference sequence). Written as DNA, the CDR3 is TGCGCCAGCAGTACTTACAATGAGCAGTTCTTC. Its translation: CASSTYNEQFF.

This chain joins TRBV30 and TRBJ1-6, with TRBD1 matching 7 bases. With 7 bases clipped from V and 7 bases from J, the junction kept 16 bases outside the gene matches. CDR3 length equals 16 residues. The germline V gene encodes CDR1 GTSNPN and CDR2 SVGIG (reference sequence). The chain's CDR3 is CASKPRTTGLNSPLHF. For the CDR3, the DNA is TGTGCCTCAAAACCCCGCACGACAGGGTTAAATTCACCCCTCCACTTT.

CDR3 sequence: CASTNGGGEEDTQYF. DNA of the CDR3: TGTGCCAGCACCAACGGCGGCGGTGAAGAAGACACTCAGTACTTC. V gene TRBV27 combines with J gene TRBJ2-4; unclear D gene. Looked up from germline, CDR1 is MNHEY and CDR2 is SMNVEV (reference sequence). The CDR3 length is 15 residues. With 7 bases removed from V and 12 bases from J, the gap between germline ends came to 25 bases.

On this clonotype itself: Germline and junction disagree at one end, which may indicate a read error. The chain carries TRBV6-1 and TRBJ2-4; TRBD1 might be the D (7 bases). This CDR3 is built from 13 residues. CDR1 is MNHNS, CDR2 SASEGT, per germline. CDR3 DNA: TGTGTCTCGGGGGTGACAGGGAAAAATATTCAGTACTTC. This gives the protein CVSGVTGKNIQYF.

This clonotype has only a few counts. The junction shows a germline mismatch at one end, possibly a read error. The chain links TRBV6-1 to TRBJ2-3, with D perhaps TRBD2 (7 bases). This CDR3 region has 14 residues. CDR1 MNHNS and CDR2 SASEGT come from the germline V gene. In nucleotides, the CDR3 is TGTGCCGGCCGAGGGGGGGGGGACCAAGATACCCAGTATTTC. Its protein is CAGRGGGDQDTQYF.

In regard to this clonotype: The junction shows a germline mismatch at one end, possibly a read error. The chain uses TRBV6-1 and TRBJ2-3, with a possible D match to TRBD1 (7 bases). This CDR3 has 16 residues. The germline CDR1 and CDR2 sequences are MNHNS and SASEGT. The CDR3 reads CVSRGTGGGDQDTQYF. In DNA, the CDR3 is TGTGTCAGCAGGGGGACCGGGGGCGGTGACCAAGATACCCAGTATTTT.

This clonotype counts as large. The rearrangement links TRBV27 to TRBJ2-1, with D perhaps matching TRBD2 (5 bases). This CDR3 comprises 15 residues. V lost 0 bases, J lost 5 bases, and 11 bases lay in between. Looked up from germline, CDR1 is MNHEY and CDR2 is SMNVEV (reference sequence). This CDR3 reads CASSLSGSGHNEQFF. CDR3 bases: TGTGCCAGCAGTTTATCGGGGAGTGGACACAATGAGCAGTTCTTC.

The chain uses TRBV6-5 and TRBJ1-1, with D maybe TRBD1 (5 bases). CDR1 is MNHEY and CDR2 is SVGAGI in the germline V gene. Trimming stripped 0 bases from V and 3 bases from J, with 11 bases between. This CDR3 contains 15 residues. Here the CDR3 reads CASSYSRTFDTEAFF. The DNA of the CDR3 is TGTGCCAGCAGTTACTCTCGGACATTTGACACTGAAGCTTTCTTT.

This clonotype came up many times. A read error may be the cause here, since a much bigger clone is one base away. V usage is TRBV12-3 or TRBV12-4 and J usage is TRBJ2-1, with TRBD1 matching over 8 bases. This CDR3 is built from 16 residues. J gave up 10 bases and V 7 bases, and 18 bases lay outside the gene matches. The CDR3 here is CASTLKGTGDSYEQFF. The CDR3 DNA is TGTGCCAGCACCCTAAAGGGGACAGGAGACTCCTACGAGCAGTTCTTC.

The V gene is TRBV3-1, the J gene TRBJ2-5; 7 bases match TRBD2. TRBJ2-7 explains the end of the DNA better; the J call may be wrong. Germline lookup yields CDR1 LGHDT and CDR2 YNNKEL (reference sequence). The CDR3 consists of 13 residues. In DNA form, the CDR3 reads TGTGCCAGCAGCCGGGGGGGGAGGGTCGAGCAGTACTTC. Protein product: CASSRGGRVEQYF.

V is TRBV10-2 and J is TRBJ2-1, with 12 bases identical to TRBD1. CDR1 and CDR2 from the germline V gene are WSHSY and SAAADI. CDR3 length equals 15 residues. With 5 bases clipped from V and 7 bases from J, the junction kept 6 bases outside the gene matches. CDR3 nucleotides: TGCGCCAGCAGTCCCGGGACAGGGGGCAAAAATGAGCAGTTCTTC. It translates to CASSPGTGGKNEQFF.

This clonotype was seen a handful of times. This rearrangement joins TRBV6-1 to TRBJ2-1; D is unresolved. The last part of the DNA fits TRBJ2-5 better; the J call may be wrong. The CDR3 length is 13 residues. Germline CDR1 and CDR2: MNHNS and SASEGT. This CDR3 is CASSPFPTADQYF. For the CDR3, the DNA is TGTGCCAGCAGCCCCTTTCCTACTGCGGACCAGTACTTC.

In its sample, this clonotype is medium-sized. The chain joins TRBV6-5 to TRBJ2-5; 8 bases fit TRBD1. This CDR3 comprises 13 residues. The germline gives CDR1 MNHEY, CDR2 SVGAGI. V shed 10 bases, J shed 3 bases, and the junction held 7 bases outside the gene matches. The CDR3 bases are TGTGCCACCGACCGGACAGGGAAAGAGACCCAGTACTTC. As protein: CATDRTGKETQYF.

By share, this clonotype ranks as medium-sized. The V and J genes are TRBV27 and TRBJ2-1; D might be TRBD1 (5 bases). The end of the DNA aligns better with TRBJ2-7, so the J call may be wrong. CDR3 size: 12 residues. Germline CDR1 is MNHEY and CDR2 is SMNVEV (reference sequence). CDR3: CASSLRRGEQYF. CDR3 nucleotides: TGTGCCAGCAGTTTAAGAAGGGGCGAGCAGTACTTC.

Regarding this clonotype: Because it lacks the conserved phenylalanine or tryptophan at the end, this CDR3 is likely a read error. It is unclear where the CDR3 begins or ends on the DNA, so no DNA is shown, and the CDR3 is as TCRdb lists it. The chain links TRBV6-5 to TRBJ2-1; the table's D gene call, TRBD2, was not cross checked with the DNA. The CDR3 is 23 amino acids long, termini counted. CDR1 is MNHEY and CDR2 is SVGAGI in the germline V gene. This CDR3 is CAFPFVFLPSTYCLTHSFFSSYP.

Comment on this clonotype: A much more abundant neighbour one base away suggests this may be a read error. The rearrangement links TRBV27 to TRBJ2-1; possible D gene TRBD2, 6 bases. Germline CDR1 MNHEY, CDR2 SMNVEV (reference sequence). Trimming pared 4 bases from V and 7 bases from J, leaving 23 bases between. The CDR3 contains 17 residues. CDR3 DNA sequence: TGTGCCAGCAGTTCGTCGGCCTCTAGCGTCAGATGTAATGAGCAGTTCTTC. The encoded protein is CASSSSASSVRCNEQFF.

The chain uses TRBV27 and TRBJ2-5, with a weak D call TRBD1 (6 bases). The germline V gene encodes CDR1 MNHEY and CDR2 SMNVEV (reference sequence). The CDR3 totals 13 residues. The chain's CDR3 is CARRGCVQETQYF. CDR3 nucleotides: TGTGCGCGCAGGGGCTGTGTCCAAGAGACCCAGTACTTC.

Concerning this clonotype: An end of the junction differs from the germline gene, which may be a read error. The chain employs TRBV6-5 and TRBJ1-6, with D perhaps matching TRBD1 (5 bases). Germline CDR1 MNHEY, CDR2 SVGAGI. CDR3 length equals 19 residues. The CDR3 spells CASSLGDGRGRAYSSPLHF. CDR3 nucleotide sequence: TGTGCCAGCAGTTTGGGGGATGGGCGGGGTCGGGCTTATAGTTCACCCCTCCACTTT.

Concerning this clonotype: A junction end diverges from the germline sequence, so it may reflect a read error. J is TRBJ2-3 and V is TRBV10-3, with 7 bases that match TRBD1. This CDR3 is built from 14 residues. In germline, CDR1 is ENHRY, CDR2 SYGVKD. The CDR3 protein is CAARGGRDPDTQYF. Written as DNA, the CDR3 is TGTGCCGCCCGAGGGGGCCGGGACCCAGATACCCAGTATTTC.

V gene TRBV7-2 combines with J gene TRBJ1-1; no clear D gene. The CDR3 runs to 14 residues. V lost 3 bases to trimming and J lost 10 bases, with 18 bases between them. Germline values: CDR1 SGHTA, CDR2 FQGNSA. CDR3 sequence (DNA): TGTGCCAGCAGCTTGGGCCCGAACCCCGAAGTAGCTTTCTTT. It is translated as CASSLGPNPEVAFF.

The V gene is TRBV6-1, the J gene TRBJ1-4, with 7 bases fitting TRBD1. J lost 0 bases, V lost 7 bases, and 11 bases had no gene match. The CDR3 sequence is 17 residues long. Germline V lookup: CDR1 MNHNS, CDR2 SASEGT. The CDR3 protein is CASTGSLGGATNEKLFF. The CDR3 DNA reads TGTGCCAGCACTGGGTCTCTAGGGGGCGCAACTAATGAAAAACTGTTTTTT.

This chain uses TRBV4-1 with TRBJ2-6; TRBD1 might be the D (5 bases). The CDR3 runs to 16 residues. Trimming cost V 3 bases and J 4 bases, with 13 bases left between them. Germline V gives CDR1 MGHRA, CDR2 YSYEKL. CDR3 amino acids: CASSHGAGPGANVLTF. For the CDR3, the DNA is TGCGCCAGCAGCCATGGGGCAGGGCCCGGGGCCAACGTCCTGACTTTC.

The CDR3 region has the DNA TGTGCCAGCAGGTCCCCGACGGAGTATGGCTACACCTTC. Amino acids: CASRSPTEYGYTF. V usage is TRBV4-2 and J usage is TRBJ1-2; D not resolved. CDR1 is LGHNA and CDR2 is YNFKEQ in the germline V gene. The CDR3 is 13 amino acids. V was shortened by 6 bases and J by 5 bases, with 13 bases between the two germline ends.

The genes are TRBV27 and TRBJ2-5; D possibly corresponds to TRBD2 (6 bases). This CDR3 has 17 residues. The germline V and J ends were trimmed by 1 base and 11 bases, with 26 bases remaining between them. Germline CDR1 reads MNHEY; CDR2 reads SMNVEV (reference sequence). The CDR3 nucleotides read TGTGCCAGCAGTTTATTAAAAGGAGGGAGCCACTTGGGAGAGCAGTACTTC. Its translation: CASSLLKGGSHLGEQYF.

The chain employs TRBV27 and TRBJ2-1; D may correspond to TRBD1 or TRBD2 (6 bases each). CDR1 is MNHEY and CDR2 is SMNVEV in the germline V gene (reference sequence). This CDR3 is 12 amino acids long. V lost 2 bases to trimming and J lost 9 bases, with 8 bases between them. The CDR3 reads CASSLGGGEQFF. The CDR3, as DNA: TGTGCCAGCAGTTTAGGAGGGGGTGAGCAGTTCTTC.

This clonotype was seen a few times. The V and J genes are TRBV7-2 and TRBJ2-3; TRBD2 agrees at 10 bases. The germline V gene has CDR1 SGHTA and CDR2 FQGNSA. With V trimmed by 5 bases and J by 4 bases, 6 bases remained unmatched. The CDR3 sequence is 15 residues long. CDR3 protein: CASSPSGSRADTQYF. The CDR3 DNA follows: TGTGCCAGCAGCCCTAGCGGGAGTAGGGCAGATACGCAGTATTTT.

In this sample, this clonotype is medium-sized. The gene calls are TRBV6-5 and TRBJ2-7; maybe TRBD2 (5 bases). Germline lookup yields CDR1 MNHEY and CDR2 SVGAGI. The CDR3 is 14 amino acids. Trimming removed 0 bases at V and 3 bases at J, with 9 bases between. CDR3 DNA sequence: TGTGCCAGCAGTTACTCTTGGGAGATCTACGAGCAGTACTTC. Protein: CASSYSWEIYEQYF.

The chain links TRBV6-1 to TRBJ2-5, with D perhaps TRBD2 (6 bases). This CDR3 region has 14 residues. Between the trimmed V and J ends, which lost 7 bases and 1 base, there was a span of 13 bases. The germline V gene has CDR1 MNHNS and CDR2 SASEGT. The CDR3 DNA reads as TGTGCCAGCACCTGGCGGGGATTCCAAGAGACCCAGTACTTC. Its protein is CASTWRGFQETQYF.

The rearrangement links TRBV12-3 or TRBV12-4 to TRBJ2-1; no reliable D call. V dropped 5 bases and J dropped 0 bases, with 5 bases sitting between them. There are 13 residues in the CDR3. The CDR3 loop is CASSPSSYNEQFF. CDR3 nucleotides: TGTGCCAGCAGTCCGAGCTCCTACAATGAGCAGTTCTTC.

The chain combines TRBV7-2 with TRBJ2-1; D call uncertain. The DNA matches TRBJ2-7 better at its end, which makes the J call doubtful. Germline CDR1 and CDR2: SGHTA and FQGNSA. The CDR3 runs 15 residues. CDR3 bases: TGTGCCAGCAGCTTAAGTTTTCTGGGCAACAATGTGCAGTACTTC. Protein: CASSLSFLGNNVQYF.